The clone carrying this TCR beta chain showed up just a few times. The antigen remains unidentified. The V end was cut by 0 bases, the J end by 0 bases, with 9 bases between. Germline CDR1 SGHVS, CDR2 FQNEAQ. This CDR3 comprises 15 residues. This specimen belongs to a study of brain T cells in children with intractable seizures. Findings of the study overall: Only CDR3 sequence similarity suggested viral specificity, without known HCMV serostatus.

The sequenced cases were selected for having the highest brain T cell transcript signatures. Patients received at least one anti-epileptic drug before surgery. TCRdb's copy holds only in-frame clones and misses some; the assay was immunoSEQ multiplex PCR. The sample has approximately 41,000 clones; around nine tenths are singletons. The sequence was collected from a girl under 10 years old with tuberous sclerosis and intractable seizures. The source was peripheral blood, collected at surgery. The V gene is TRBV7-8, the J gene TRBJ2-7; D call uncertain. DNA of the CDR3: TGTGCCAGCAGCTTAGCAGACCCTCCCTCCTACGAGCAGTACGTC. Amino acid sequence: CASSLADPPSYEQYV.